The clone carrying this TCR beta chain was picked up a small number of times. Its antigen is not identified. Constant-segment primers and 5'RACE yielded cDNA libraries for TCR alpha and TCR beta, each carrying sample barcodes and UMIs. TCRdb called the 5' RACE reads again in MiXCR, with one record for every CDR3 protein. The sample carries some 45,000 distinct CDR3 sequences, 25% to 35% recorded once. This entry comes from a study of T-cell memory formation after mild COVID-19. Whole-study context: TCR clusters were mostly donor specific. The study's findings and limits: Whereas later expanders leaned CD4+, clones contracting day 15 to 85 showed a balanced CD4/CD8 makeup.

The CDR3 totals 18 residues. Trimming stripped 0 bases from V and 4 bases from J, with 21 bases between. Germline lookup yields CDR1 LGHDT and CDR2 YNNKEL (reference sequence). The source material was PBMCs or a T cell subset sorted from them (not recorded which). The sequence came from a man younger than 35 who had mild COVID-19 (a few samples of this study predate the infection). Cell type and time point are not known. This chain connects TRBV3-1 to TRBJ2-5; D not resolved. In nucleotides, the CDR3 is TGTGCCAGCAGCCAAGATCTATTAGGGCCCACCCCAGGAGAGACCCAGTACTTC. It specifies CASSQDLLGPTPGETQYF.